This TCR beta chain was sequenced for a study of blood T cell repertoires in COVID-19. Study summary: Specimens from acute and convalescent COVID-19 originated in the United States, Italy and Spain. Sources were T cells, B-cell-depleted T cells, or PBMCs; the material itself was cDNA or gDNA.

Original analysis: The assay estimated nucleated cells by amplifying reference gene primers. The repertoire was sequenced with immunoSEQ multiplex PCR; TCRdb's copy has only in-frame clones and lacks some. V and J calls and clone size are copied from that table; D and trimming were computed from the DNA. The sample gives around 140,000 clones, more than 60% of which show up once; 16% is in the top ten. CDR1 is KGHDR and CDR2 is SFDVKD in the germline V gene. V shed 5 bases and J shed 4 bases, with 4 bases lying between them. This CDR3 spans 12 amino acids. The source of this sequence is a man aged 50 to 60 with acute or convalescent COVID-19. The chain recombines TRBV24-1 with TRBJ1-4; no reliable D call. Sequencing was done on a sample of peripheral blood. CDR3 nucleotide sequence: TGTGCCACCAGTGCCAGTAATGAAAAACTGTTTTTT. Amino acid sequence: CATSASNEKLFF.